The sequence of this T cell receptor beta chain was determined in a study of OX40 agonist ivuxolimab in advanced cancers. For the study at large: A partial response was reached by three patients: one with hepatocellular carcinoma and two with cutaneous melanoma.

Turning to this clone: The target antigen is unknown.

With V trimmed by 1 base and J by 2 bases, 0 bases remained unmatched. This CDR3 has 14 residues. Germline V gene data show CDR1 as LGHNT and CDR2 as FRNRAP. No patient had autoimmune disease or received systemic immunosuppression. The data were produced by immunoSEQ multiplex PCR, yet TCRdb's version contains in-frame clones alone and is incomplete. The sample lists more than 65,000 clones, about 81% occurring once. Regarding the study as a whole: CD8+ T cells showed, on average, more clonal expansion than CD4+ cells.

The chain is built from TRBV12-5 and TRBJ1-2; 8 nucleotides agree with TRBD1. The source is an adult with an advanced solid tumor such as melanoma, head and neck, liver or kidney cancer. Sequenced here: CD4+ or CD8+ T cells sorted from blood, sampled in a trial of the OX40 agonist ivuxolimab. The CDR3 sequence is CASGLGTGNYGYTF. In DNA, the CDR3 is TGTGCTAGTGGTTTGGGGACAGGGAACTATGGCTACACCTTC.